This record covers a single TCR beta chain. Authors' processing steps: Using reference gene primer amplification, nucleated cell counts were estimated. Sequencing used immunoSEQ multiplex PCR; TCRdb keeps in-frame clones, though not all of them. V, J and clone size derive from that table, while D and trimming were established from the DNA sequence. The sample gives approximately 90,000 clones, 85% of which show up once; about 3.4% is in the top ten. This sample is drawn from a study of blood T cell repertoires in COVID-19. The CDR3 loop spans 15 amino acids. V was shortened by 2 bases and J by 1 base, with 10 bases between the two germline ends. Germline lookup yields CDR1 ENHRY and CDR2 SYGVKD.

The V gene is TRBV10-3, the J gene TRBJ2-3; no clear D. Material: peripheral blood. The sequence was obtained from a man between 50 and 59 years old with acute or convalescent COVID-19. CDR3 nucleotides: TGTGCCATCAGTGAGCCGGAGTCCGGCACAGATACGCAGTATTTT. Translated: CAISEPESGTDTQYF.